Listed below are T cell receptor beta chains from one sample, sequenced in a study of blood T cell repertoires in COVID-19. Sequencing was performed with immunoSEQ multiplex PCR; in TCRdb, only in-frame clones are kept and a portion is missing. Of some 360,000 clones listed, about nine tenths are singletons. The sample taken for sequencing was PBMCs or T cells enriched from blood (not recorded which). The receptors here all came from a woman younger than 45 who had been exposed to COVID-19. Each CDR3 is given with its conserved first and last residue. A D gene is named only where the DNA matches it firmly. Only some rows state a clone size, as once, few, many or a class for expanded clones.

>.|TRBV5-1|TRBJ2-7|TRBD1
TGCGCCAGCAGCTTGAGACAGGGGCTCCCCCACGAGCAGTACTTC
CASSLRQGLPHEQYF
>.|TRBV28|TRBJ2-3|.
TGTGCCAGCGGACACCCCGGGACAGATACGCAGTATTTT
CASGHPGTDTQYF
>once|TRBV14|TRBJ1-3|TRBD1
TGTGCCAGCAGCCCGAACCGGGACAGCTTAAGAAACACCATATATTTT
CASSPNRDSLRNTIYF
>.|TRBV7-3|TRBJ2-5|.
TGTGCCAGCAGCTTAACGTCGAGAGCGGAGACCCAGTACTTC
CASSLTSRAETQYF
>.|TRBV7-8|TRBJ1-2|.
TGTGCCAGCAGCTTTCGAGGTGGTGGCTACACCTTC
CASSFRGGGYTF
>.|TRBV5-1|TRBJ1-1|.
TGCGCCAGCAGAATGGCCGACAGTATAAATGAAGCTTTCTTT
CASRMADSINEAFF
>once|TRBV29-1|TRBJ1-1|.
TGCAGCGCAGCAGACAGCGAAAACACTGAAGCTTTCTTT
CSAADSENTEAFF
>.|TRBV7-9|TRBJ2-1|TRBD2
TGTGCCAGCAGCTTAGTCCGAGCGGGAGGCGACAATGAGCAGTTCTTC
CASSLVRAGGDNEQFF
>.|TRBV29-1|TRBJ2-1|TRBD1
TGCAGCGTTGAAGCCGCGGCAGGGGGTCCGTACAATGAGCAGTTCTTC
CSVEAAAGGPYNEQFF
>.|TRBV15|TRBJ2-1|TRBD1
TGTGCCACCAGCTCCGGACAGGGGGCCTACAATGAGCAGTTCTTC
CATSSGQGAYNEQFF
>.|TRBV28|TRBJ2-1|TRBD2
TGTGCCATCTCAGGGCTAGCGGGAGAGGGTGAGCAGTTCTTC
CAISGLAGEGEQFF
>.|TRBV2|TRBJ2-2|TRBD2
TGTGCCAGTCCTAGCGGGAAGAACACCGGGGAGCTGTTTTTT
CASPSGKNTGELFF
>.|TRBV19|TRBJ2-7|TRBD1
TGTGCCAGTAGGGGGAACAGGGGGCAAGACTACGAGCAGTACTTC
CASRGNRGQDYEQYF
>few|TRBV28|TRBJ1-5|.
TGTGCCAGCAGTTATGGCAGTGGCCCTTTACAGCCCCAGCATTTT
CASSYGSGPLQPQHF
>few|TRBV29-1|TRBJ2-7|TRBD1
TGCAGCGTGGATGGACAGGGTGGCTCCTACGAGCAGTACTTC
CSVDGQGGSYEQYF
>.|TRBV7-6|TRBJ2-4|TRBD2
TGTGCCAGCAGCCCGGGACTAGCGGGAGGGCAAGGTTCTCTAGCCAAAAACATTCAGTACTTC
CASSPGLAGGQGSLAKNIQYF
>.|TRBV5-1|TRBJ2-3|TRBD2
TGCGCCAGCAGCTACGGGACTAGCGGGGCAACAGATACGCAGTATTTT
CASSYGTSGATDTQYF
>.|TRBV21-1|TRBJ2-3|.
TGTGCCAGCAGCAAAAGAGGAGGGGGGGGCTTGACAGATACGCAGTATTTT
CASSKRGGGGLTDTQYF
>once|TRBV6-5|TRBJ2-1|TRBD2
TGTGCCAGCAGTTACGTCGCTAGCGGGTCAAAAACGGAGCAGTTCTTC
CASSYVASGSKTEQFF
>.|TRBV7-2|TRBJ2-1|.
TGTGCCAGCAGCTCTGACAATGAGCAGTTCTTC
CASSSDNEQFF
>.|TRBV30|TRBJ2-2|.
TGTGCCTGGAGTGGAGTGCGCGGGGAGCTGTTTTTT
CAWSGVRGELFF
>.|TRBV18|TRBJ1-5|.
TGTGCCAGCTCACCAGCAGGGTATAGCAATCAGCCCCAGCATTTT
CASSPAGYSNQPQHF
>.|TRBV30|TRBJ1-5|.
TGTGCCTGGAGTGTAAGAAGGGGAAATCAGCCCCAGCATTTT
CAWSVRRGNQPQHF
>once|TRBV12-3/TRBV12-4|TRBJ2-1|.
TGTGCCAGCAGCCTCCTGAGTGAGCAGTTCTTC
CASSLLSEQFF
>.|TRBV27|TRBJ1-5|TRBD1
TGTGCCAGCAGTTCGCGACAGGGTTCGGTTAGCAATCAGCCCCAGCATTTT
CASSSRQGSVSNQPQHF
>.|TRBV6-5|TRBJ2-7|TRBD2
TGTGCCAGCAGTTACCTTCGAGCGGGAGGCTACGAGCAGTACTTC
CASSYLRAGGYEQYF
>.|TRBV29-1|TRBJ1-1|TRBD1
TGCAGCGCCGGCCGACAGGGTGCAGAAGCTTTCTTT
CSAGRQGAEAFF
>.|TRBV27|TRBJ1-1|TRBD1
TGTGCCAGCATCTCCAGGGGGAAGAACACTGAAGCTTTCTTT
CASISRGKNTEAFF
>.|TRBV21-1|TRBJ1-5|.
TGTGCCAGCAGCAAGGAGAGAAGAGGGGACAGGGGTCAGCCCCAGCATTTT
CASSKERRGDRGQPQHF
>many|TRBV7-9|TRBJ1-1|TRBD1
TGTGCCAGCATCAGGGACAGGGACACTGAAGCTTTCTTT
CASIRDRDTEAFF
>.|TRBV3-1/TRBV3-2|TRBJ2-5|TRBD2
TGTGCCAGCCTAGGGAGAAGCGGGAGCGGGGAGACCCAGTACTTC
CASLGRSGSGETQYF
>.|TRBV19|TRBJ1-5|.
TGTGCCTCCAGGGGTGGCAATCAGCCCCAGCATTTT
CASRGGNQPQHF
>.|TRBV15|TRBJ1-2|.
TGTGCCACCAGCAGAGCCTCTGGCCCCTATGGCTACACCTTC
CATSRASGPYGYTF
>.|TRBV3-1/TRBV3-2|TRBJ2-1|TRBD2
TGTGCCAGCAGCCAAGTCCCGGGACTAGTAGCGGATGAGCAGTTCTTC
CASSQVPGLVADEQFF
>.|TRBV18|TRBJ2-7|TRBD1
TGTGCCAGCCAGACCCGGACAGGGGTGACCTACGAGCAGTACTTC
CASQTRTGVTYEQYF
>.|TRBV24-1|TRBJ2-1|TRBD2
TGTGCCACCAGTGAGTCGGGACTAGCGGGAGCCAATGAGCAGTTCTTC
CATSESGLAGANEQFF
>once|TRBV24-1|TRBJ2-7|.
TGTGCCACCAGTGTGGACACCTGGGGCGAGCAGTACTTC
CATSVDTWGEQYF
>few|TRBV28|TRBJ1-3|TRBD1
TGTGCCAGCAGTTATCAGGGGGCGTTCAACACCATATATTTT
CASSYQGAFNTIYF
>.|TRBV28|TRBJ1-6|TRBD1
TGTGCCAGCACCCTGGCTAGCGGGACAGTCCCCTATAATTCACCCCTCCACTTT
CASTLASGTVPYNSPLHF
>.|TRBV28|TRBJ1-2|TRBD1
TGTGCCAGCAGTGTGGGACAGGTTATCTATGGCTACACCTTC
CASSVGQVIYGYTF
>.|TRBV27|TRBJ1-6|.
TGTGCCAGCAGTCTATGGACAGACAGTGTATTAGGCTCACCCCTCCACTTT
CASSLWTDSVLGSPLHF
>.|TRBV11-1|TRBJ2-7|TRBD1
TGTGCCAGCAGCTTAGCCTGGACAGGGGCCGCCTCCTACGAGCAGTACTTC
CASSLAWTGAASYEQYF
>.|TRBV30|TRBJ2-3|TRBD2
TGTGCCTGGAGTAGGGGGACTAGCCACGGAACAGATACGCAGTATTTT
CAWSRGTSHGTDTQYF
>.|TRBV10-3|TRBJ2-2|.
TGTGCCGCGGGACAGCTGGACACCGGGGAGCTGTTTTTT
CAAGQLDTGELFF
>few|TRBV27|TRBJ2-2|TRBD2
TGTGCCAGCAGTCCGATGACAGGGGTACTAGCGGGAGCTCGTACCGGGGAGCTGTTTTTT
CASSPMTGVLAGARTGELFF
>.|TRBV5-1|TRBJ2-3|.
TGCGCCAGCAGCTCTCTTCCCACAGATACGCAGTATTTT
CASSSLPTDTQYF
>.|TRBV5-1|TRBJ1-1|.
TGCGCCAGCAGCAAAAGACAGAGCATGAACACTGAAGCTTTCTTT
CASSKRQSMNTEAFF
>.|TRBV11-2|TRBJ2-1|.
TGTGCCAGCAGCAATACCCCCGGGGAGCACAATGAGCAGTTCTTC
CASSNTPGEHNEQFF
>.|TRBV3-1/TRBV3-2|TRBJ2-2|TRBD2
TGTGCCAGCAGCCAAGTTCTAGCGGGAATCACCGGGGAGCTGTTTTTT
CASSQVLAGITGELFF
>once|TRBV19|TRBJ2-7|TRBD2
TGTGCCAGTAGTATTGGACTAGCGGGCCAAACCTACGAGCAGTACTTC
CASSIGLAGQTYEQYF